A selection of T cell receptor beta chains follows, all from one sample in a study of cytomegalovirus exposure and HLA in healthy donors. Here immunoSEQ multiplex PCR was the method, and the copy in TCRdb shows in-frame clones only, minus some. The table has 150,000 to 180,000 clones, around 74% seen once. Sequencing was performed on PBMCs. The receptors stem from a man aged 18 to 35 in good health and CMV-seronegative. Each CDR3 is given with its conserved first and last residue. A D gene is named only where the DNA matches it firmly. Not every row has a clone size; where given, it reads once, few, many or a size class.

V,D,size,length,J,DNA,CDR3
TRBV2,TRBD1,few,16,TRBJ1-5,TGTGCCAGCAGCCCGAATCCGGGACAGGGCTTGCGGCCCCAGCATTTT,CASSPNPGQGLRPQHF
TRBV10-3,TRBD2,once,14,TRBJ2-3,TGTGCCATCAGTGATAGCGGGGGGACAGATACGCAGTATTTT,CAISDSGGTDTQYF
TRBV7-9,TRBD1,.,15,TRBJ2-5,TGTGCCAGCAGCCCTACCCGGACAGGTTGGGAGACCCAGTACTTC,CASSPTRTGWETQYF
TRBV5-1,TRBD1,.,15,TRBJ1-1,TGCGCCAGCATCCGACAGGGAGGAGCGGCCACTGAAGCTTTCTTT,CASIRQGGAATEAFF
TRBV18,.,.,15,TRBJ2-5,TGTGCCAGCTCACCAGGGCTAGGAGGACAAGAGACCCAGTACTTC,CASSPGLGGQETQYF
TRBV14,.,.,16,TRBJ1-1,TGTGCCAGCAGCCACAGACCGCTATCCAGGGGCACTGAAGCTTTCTTT,CASSHRPLSRGTEAFF
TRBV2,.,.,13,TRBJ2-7,TGTGCCAGCGGAAAGGAGACAGGCTACGAGCAGTACTTC,CASGKETGYEQYF
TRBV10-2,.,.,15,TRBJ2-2,TGCGCCAGCAGTGAAATGGCACCACACACCGGGGAGCTGTTTTTT,CASSEMAPHTGELFF
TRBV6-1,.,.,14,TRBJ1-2,TGTGCCAGCACCGAGGGGGGGGCCGGAGGCGGCTACACCTTC,CASTEGGAGGGYTF
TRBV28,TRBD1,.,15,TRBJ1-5,TGTGCCAGCAGTTTAAGGGACAGGGGGTTTCAGCCCCAGCATTTT,CASSLRDRGFQPQHF
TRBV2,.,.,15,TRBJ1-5,TGTGCCAGCACCTGGAGTACGGGTAGCAATCAGCCCCAGCATTTT,CASTWSTGSNQPQHF
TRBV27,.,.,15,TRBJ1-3,TGTGCCAGCAGCCTTCATAGGGGCTCTGGAAACACCATATATTTT,CASSLHRGSGNTIYF
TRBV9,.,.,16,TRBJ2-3,TGTGCCAGCAGCGCTGGGACTCCCTCTGGGGCAGATACGCAGTATTTT,CASSAGTPSGADTQYF
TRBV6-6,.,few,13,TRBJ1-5,TGTGCCATCGCACAGGACGGCAATCAGCCCCAGCATTTT,CAIAQDGNQPQHF
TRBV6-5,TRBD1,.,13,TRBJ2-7,TGTGCCAGCAGCCCGCTAGGGGGCCCCGAGCAGTACTTC,CASSPLGGPEQYF
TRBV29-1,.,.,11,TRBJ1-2,TGCAGCGTTGAAGACCAGTATGGCTACACCTTC,CSVEDQYGYTF
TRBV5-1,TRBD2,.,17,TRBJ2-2,TGCGCCAGCAGCTTGGGCCCGGGGGGGTTCAACACCGGGGAGCTGTTTTTT,CASSLGPGGFNTGELFF
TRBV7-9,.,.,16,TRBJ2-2,TGTGCCAGCAGCTCCGGGTGGCAGGGTAGCTTCGGGGAGCTGTTTTTT,CASSSGWQGSFGELFF
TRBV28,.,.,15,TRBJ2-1,TGTGCCAGCAGTTTAAGGGGGGGGCCATACAATGAGCAGTTCTTC,CASSLRGGPYNEQFF
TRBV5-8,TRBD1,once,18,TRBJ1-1,TGTGCCAGCAGCTTGGTTTCGTTGTCAGGGGGCCAGGGCACTGAAGCTTTCTTT,CASSLVSLSGGQGTEAFF
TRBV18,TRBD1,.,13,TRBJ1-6,TGTGCCAGCACCGGACAGGGAAATTCACCCCTCCACTTT,CASTGQGNSPLHF
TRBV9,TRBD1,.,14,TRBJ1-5,TGTGCCAGCAGCGTAGCAGGGGGCAGGCAGCCCCAGCATTTT,CASSVAGGRQPQHF
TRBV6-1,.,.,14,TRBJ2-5,TGTGCCAGCAGTGGCCGACATGAGATAGAGACCCAGTACTTC,CASSGRHEIETQYF
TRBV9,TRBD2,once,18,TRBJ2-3,TGTGCCAGCAGCGTAGATCGCGTCGCTAGCGGACCCACAGATACGCAGTATTTT,CASSVDRVASGPTDTQYF
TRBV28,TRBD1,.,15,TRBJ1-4,TGTGCCAGCGAGCGGATGACAGGGGTAAACGAAAAACTGTTTTTT,CASERMTGVNEKLFF
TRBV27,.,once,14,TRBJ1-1,TGTGCCAGCAGTTTAGGGCAGCCAAGGACTGAAGCTTTCTTT,CASSLGQPRTEAFF
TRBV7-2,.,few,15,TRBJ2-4,TGTGCCAGCAGCCCTCGGAGTACAGCCAAAAACATTCAGTACTTC,CASSPRSTAKNIQYF
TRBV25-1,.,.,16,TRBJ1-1,TGTGCCAGCAGTGGATCACTTCCCCCTATGAACACTGAAGCTTTCTTT,CASSGSLPPMNTEAFF
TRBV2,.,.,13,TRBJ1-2,TGTGCCAGCAGTTTTACAGAGAACTATGGCTACACCTTC,CASSFTENYGYTF
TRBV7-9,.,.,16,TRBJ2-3,TGTGCCAGCAGCCCCCCGCTGGGCCTCGGCACAGATACGCAGTATTTT,CASSPPLGLGTDTQYF
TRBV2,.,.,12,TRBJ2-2,TGTGCCAGCAGTACACACACCGGGGAGCTGTTTTTT,CASSTHTGELFF